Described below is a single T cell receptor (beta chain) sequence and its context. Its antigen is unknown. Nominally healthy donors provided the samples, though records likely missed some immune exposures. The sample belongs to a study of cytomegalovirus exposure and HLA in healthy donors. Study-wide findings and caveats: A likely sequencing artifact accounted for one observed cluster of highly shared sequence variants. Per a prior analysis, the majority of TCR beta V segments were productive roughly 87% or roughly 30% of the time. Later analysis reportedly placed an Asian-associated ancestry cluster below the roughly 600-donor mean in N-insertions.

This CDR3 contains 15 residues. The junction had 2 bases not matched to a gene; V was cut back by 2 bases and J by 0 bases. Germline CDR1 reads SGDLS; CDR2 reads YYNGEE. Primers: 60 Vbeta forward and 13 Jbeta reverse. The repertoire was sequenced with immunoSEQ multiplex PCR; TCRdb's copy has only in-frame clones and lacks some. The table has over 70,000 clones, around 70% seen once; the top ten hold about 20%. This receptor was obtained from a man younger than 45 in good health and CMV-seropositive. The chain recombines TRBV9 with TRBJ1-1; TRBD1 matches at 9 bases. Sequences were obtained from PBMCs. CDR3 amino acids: CASSVRTGVNTEAFF. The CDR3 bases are TGTGCCAGCAGCGTGAGGACAGGGGTGAACACTGAAGCTTTCTTT.